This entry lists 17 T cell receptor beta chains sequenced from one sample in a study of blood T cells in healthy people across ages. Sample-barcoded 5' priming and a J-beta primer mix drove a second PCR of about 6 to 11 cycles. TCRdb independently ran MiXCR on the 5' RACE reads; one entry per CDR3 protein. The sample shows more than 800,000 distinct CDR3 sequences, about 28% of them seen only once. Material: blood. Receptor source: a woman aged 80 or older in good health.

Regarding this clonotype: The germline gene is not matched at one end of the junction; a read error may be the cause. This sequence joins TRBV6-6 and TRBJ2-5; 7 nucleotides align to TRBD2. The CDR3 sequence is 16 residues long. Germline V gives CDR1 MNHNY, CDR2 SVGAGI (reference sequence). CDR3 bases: TGTGCCGGCAGTTATCGACGAGCGGGGAACCAAGAGACCCAGTACTTC. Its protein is CAGSYRRAGNQETQYF.

CDR3 sequence: CSAGRPKGEALETQYF. CDR3 nucleotide sequence: TGCAGTGCAGGGCGCCCTAAGGGGGAGGCTCTGGAGACCCAGTACTTC. V is TRBV20-1 and J is TRBJ2-5, with D perhaps given as TRBD1 or TRBD2 (6 bases each). This CDR3 has 16 amino acids. The V end lost 6 bases, the J end lost 5 bases, and 25 bases lay between the germline ends. Germline CDR1 and CDR2: DFQATT and SNEGSKA (reference sequence).

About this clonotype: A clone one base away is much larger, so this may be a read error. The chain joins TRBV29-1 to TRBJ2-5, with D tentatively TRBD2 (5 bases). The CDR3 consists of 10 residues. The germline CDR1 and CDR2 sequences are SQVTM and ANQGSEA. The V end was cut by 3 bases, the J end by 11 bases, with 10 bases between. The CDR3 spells CSVDAGEQYF. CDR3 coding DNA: TGCAGCGTTGATGCGGGTGAGCAGTACTTC.

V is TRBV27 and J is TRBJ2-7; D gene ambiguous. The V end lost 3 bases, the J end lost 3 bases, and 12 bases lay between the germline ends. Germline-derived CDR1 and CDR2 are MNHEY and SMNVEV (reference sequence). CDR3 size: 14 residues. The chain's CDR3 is CASSLYRGGYEQYF. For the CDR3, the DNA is TGTGCCAGCAGTTTGTACCGTGGCGGCTACGAGCAGTACTTC.

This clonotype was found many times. The CDR3 region has the DNA TGCGCCAGCAGCTTGGCTAGCCCCTCCTACAATGAGCAGTTCTTC. It is translated as CASSLASPSYNEQFF. The chain uses TRBV5-1 and TRBJ2-1; D perhaps matches TRBD2 (5 bases). Germline CDR1 is SGHRS and CDR2 is YFSETQ. Trimming stripped 0 bases from V and 0 bases from J, with 7 bases between. This CDR3 has 15 residues.

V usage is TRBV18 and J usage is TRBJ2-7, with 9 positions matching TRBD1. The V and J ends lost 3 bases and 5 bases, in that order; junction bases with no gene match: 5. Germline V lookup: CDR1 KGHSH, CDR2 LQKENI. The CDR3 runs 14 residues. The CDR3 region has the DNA TGTGCCAGCTCACCGGGGACAGGGTGGCACGAGCAGTACTTC. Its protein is CASSPGTGWHEQYF.

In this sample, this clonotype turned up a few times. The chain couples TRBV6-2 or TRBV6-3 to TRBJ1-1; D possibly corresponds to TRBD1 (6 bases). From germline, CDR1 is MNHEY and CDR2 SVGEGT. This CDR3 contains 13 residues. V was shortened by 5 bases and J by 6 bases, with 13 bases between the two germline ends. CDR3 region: CASSHRAHSEAFF. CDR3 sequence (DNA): TGTGCCAGCAGTCACAGGGCGCACTCTGAAGCTTTCTTT.

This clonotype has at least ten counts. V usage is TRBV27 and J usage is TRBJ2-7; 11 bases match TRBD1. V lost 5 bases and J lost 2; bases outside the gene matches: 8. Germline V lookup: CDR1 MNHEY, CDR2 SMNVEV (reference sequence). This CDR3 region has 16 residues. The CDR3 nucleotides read TGTGCCAGCAGTCCAAGGACAGGGGGCCCCCCCTACGAGCAGTACTTC. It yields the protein CASSPRTGGPPYEQYF.

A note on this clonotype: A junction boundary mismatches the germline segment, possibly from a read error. Here the CDR3 DNA reads TGTGCCAGCAGCCCAAAGGGGGTACTAGCCAAAAACACTCAGTACTTC. Protein product: CASSPKGVLAKNTQYF. V is TRBV6-1 and J is TRBJ2-4; the D call may be TRBD1 or TRBD2 (6 bases each). Germline lookup yields CDR1 MNHNS and CDR2 SASEGT. CDR3 length: 16 amino acids.

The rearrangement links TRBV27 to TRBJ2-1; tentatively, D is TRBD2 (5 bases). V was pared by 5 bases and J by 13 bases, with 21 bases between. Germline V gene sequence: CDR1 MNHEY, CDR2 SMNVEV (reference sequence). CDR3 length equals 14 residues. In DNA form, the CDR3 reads TGTGCCAGCAGTCCCAGCGGCCTCCAGGTGACCCAGTTCTTC. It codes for CASSPSGLQVTQFF.

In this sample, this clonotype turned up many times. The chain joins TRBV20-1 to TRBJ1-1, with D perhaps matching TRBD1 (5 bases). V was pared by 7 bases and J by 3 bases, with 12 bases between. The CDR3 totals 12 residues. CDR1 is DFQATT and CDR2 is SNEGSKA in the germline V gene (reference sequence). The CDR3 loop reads CSGSSGDTEAFF. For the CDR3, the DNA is TGCAGTGGGTCTTCGGGGGACACTGAAGCTTTCTTT.

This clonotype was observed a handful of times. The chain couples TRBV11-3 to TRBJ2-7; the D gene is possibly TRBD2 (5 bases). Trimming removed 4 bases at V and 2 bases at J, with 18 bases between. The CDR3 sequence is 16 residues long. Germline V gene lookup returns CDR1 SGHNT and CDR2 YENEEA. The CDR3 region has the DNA TGTGCCAGCAGCTCTAACACCGGGAAACCCCCCTACGAGCAGTACTTC. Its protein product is CASSSNTGKPPYEQYF.

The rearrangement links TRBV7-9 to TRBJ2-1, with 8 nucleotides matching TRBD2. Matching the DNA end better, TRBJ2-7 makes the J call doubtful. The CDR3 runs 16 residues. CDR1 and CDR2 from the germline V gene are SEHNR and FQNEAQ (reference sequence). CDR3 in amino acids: CASSLSGGRSYNEQYF. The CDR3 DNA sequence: TGTGCCAGCAGCTTAAGCGGGGGCCGCTCCTACAATGAGCAGTACTTC.

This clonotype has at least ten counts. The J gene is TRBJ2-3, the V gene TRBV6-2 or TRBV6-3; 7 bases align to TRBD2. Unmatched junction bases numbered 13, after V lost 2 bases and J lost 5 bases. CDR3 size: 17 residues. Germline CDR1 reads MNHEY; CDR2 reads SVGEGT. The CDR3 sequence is CASSYIAKRGVRDTQYF. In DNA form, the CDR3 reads TGTGCCAGCAGTTACATCGCGAAGCGGGGCGTTCGAGATACGCAGTATTTT.

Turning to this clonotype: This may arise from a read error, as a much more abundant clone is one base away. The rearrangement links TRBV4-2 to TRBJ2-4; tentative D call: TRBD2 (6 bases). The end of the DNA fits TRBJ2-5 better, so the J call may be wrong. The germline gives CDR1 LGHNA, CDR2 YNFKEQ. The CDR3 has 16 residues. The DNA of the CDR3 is TGTGCCAGCAGCCAAGAAATAGGGGCCGGGGGAGAGACCCAGTACTTC. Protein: CASSQEIGAGGETQYF.

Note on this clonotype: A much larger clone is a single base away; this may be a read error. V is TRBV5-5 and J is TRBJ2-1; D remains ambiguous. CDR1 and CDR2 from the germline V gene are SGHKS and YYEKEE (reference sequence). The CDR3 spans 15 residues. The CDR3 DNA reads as TGTGCCAACAGCTTATGGAAGAGCTCCTACAATGAGCAGTTCTTC. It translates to CANSLWKSSYNEQFF.

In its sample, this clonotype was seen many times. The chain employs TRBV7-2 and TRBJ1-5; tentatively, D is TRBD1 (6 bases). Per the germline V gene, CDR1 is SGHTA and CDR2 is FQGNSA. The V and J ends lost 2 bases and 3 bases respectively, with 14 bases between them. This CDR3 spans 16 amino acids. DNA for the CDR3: TGTGCCAGCAGCTTAAACCGTGGACAGACCAATCAGCCCCAGCATTTT. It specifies CASSLNRGQTNQPQHF.